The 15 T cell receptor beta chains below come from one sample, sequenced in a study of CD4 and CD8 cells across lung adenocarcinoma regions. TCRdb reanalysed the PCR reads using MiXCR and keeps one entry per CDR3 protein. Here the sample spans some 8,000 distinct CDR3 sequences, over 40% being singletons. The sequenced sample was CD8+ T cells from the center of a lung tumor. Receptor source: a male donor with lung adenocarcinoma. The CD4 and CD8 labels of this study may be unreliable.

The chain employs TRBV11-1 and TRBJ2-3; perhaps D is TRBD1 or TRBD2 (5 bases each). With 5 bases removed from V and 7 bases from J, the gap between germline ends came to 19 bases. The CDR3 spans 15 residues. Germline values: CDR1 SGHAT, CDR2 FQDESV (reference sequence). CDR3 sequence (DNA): TGTGCCAGCAGCAAAGGGACCCTTTCCCCACATACGCAGTATTTT. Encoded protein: CASSKGTLSPHTQYF.

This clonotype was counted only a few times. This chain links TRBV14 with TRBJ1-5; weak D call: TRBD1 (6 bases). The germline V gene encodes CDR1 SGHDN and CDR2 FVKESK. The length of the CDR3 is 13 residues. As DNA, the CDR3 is TGTGTAATTGTGGGGGCTCGAAATCAGCCCCAGCATTTT. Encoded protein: CVIVGARNQPQHF.

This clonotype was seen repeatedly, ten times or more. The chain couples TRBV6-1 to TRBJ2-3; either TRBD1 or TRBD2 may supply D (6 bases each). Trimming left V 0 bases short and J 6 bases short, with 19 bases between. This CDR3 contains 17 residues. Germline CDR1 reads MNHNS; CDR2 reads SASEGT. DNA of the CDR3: TGTGCCAGCAGTGAAGCGGGGGCCGGAACTAGCCGCGATACGCAGTATTTT. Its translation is CASSEAGAGTSRDTQYF.

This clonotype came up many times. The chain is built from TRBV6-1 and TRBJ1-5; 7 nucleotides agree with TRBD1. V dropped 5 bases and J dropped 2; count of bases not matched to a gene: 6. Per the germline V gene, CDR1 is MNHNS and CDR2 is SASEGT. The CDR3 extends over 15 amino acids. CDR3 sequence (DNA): TGTGCCAGCAGTCTGACAGGGATGCGCAATCAGCCCCAGCATTTT. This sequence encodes CASSLTGMRNQPQHF.

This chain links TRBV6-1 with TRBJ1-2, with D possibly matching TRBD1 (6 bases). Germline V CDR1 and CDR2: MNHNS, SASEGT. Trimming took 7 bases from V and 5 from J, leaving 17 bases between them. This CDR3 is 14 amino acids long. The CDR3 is CASNERDKEYGYTF. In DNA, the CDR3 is TGTGCCAGCAATGAGAGGGACAAGGAGTATGGCTACACCTTC.

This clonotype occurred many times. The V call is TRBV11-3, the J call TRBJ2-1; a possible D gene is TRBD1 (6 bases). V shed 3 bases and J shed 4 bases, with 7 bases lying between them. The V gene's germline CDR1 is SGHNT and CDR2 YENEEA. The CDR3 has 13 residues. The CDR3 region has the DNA TGTGCCAGCAGCTTCGGACAGTACAATGAGCAGTTCTTC. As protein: CASSFGQYNEQFF.

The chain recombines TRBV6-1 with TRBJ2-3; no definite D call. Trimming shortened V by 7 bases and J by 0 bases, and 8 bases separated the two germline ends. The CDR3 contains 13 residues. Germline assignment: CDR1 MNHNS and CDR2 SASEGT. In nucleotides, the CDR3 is TGTGCCAGCACCGCGACTAGCACAGATACGCAGTATTTT. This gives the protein CASTATSTDTQYF.

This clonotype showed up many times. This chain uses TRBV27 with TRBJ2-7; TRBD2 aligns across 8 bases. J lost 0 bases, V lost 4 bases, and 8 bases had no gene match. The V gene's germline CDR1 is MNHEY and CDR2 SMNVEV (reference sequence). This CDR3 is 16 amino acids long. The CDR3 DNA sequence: TGTGCCAGCAGTTCTAACTCACTAGCGGCCTCCTACGAGCAGTACTTC. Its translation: CASSSNSLAASYEQYF.

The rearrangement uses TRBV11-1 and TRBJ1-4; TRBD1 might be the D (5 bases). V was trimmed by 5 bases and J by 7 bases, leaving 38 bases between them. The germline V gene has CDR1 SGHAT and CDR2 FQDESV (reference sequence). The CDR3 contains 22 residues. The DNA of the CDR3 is TGTGCCAGCAGCCGAACCGGGACCACGGCGAGCAGAATTTTCGGGGCGGGTGAAAAACTGTTTTTT. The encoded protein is CASSRTGTTASRIFGAGEKLFF.

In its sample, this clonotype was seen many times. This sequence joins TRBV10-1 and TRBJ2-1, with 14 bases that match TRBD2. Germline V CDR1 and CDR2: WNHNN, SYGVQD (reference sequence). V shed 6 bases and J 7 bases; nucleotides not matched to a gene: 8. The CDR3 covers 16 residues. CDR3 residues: CASSGTSGRNLNEQFF. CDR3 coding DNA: TGCGCCAGCAGCGGGACTAGCGGGAGAAATTTGAATGAGCAGTTCTTC.

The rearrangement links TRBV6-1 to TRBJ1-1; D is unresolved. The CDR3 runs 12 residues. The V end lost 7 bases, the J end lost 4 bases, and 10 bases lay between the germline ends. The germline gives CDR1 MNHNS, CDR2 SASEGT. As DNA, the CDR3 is TGTGCCAGCACCTGGACGGGCACTGAAGCTTTCTTT. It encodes CASTWTGTEAFF.

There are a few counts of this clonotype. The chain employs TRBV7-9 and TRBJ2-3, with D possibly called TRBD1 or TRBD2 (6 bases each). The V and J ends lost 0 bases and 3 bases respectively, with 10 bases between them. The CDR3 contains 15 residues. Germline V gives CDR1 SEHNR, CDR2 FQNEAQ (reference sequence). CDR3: CASSLAEGGTDTQYF. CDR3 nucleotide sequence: TGTGCCAGCAGCTTAGCGGAGGGGGGAACAGATACGCAGTATTTT.

CDR3 residues: CASSDRGARNEQFF. Here the CDR3 DNA reads TGTGCCAGCAGTGACCGGGGGGCCAGGAATGAGCAGTTCTTC. The V gene is TRBV6-1, the J gene TRBJ2-1; TRBD2 might be the D (7 bases). The germline V and J ends were trimmed by 3 bases and 7 bases, with 13 bases remaining between them. Germline CDR1 MNHNS, CDR2 SASEGT. The CDR3 loop spans 14 amino acids.

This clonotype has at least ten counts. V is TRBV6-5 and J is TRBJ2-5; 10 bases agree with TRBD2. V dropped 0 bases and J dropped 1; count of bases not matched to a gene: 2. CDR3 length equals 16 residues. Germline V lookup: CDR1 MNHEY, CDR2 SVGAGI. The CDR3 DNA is TGTGCCAGCAGTTACTCTTCTAGCGGGGGCCAAGAGACCCAGTACTTC. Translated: CASSYSSSGGQETQYF.

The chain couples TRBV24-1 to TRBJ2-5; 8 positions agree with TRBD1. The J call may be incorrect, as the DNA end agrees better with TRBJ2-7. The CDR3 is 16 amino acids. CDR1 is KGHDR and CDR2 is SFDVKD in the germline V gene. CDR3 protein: CATSDSSGGSGNEQYF. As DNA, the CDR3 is TGTGCCACCAGTGATTCATCAGGGGGCTCAGGTAACGAGCAGTACTTC.